The 19 T cell receptor beta chains below all came from one sample that was sequenced in a study of OX40 agonist ivuxolimab in advanced cancers. TCRdb's table, derived via immunoSEQ multiplex PCR, lists solely in-frame clones and lacks some. Of 35,000 to 45,000 clones listed, about 70% are singletons. The sequenced sample was CD4+ or CD8+ T cells sorted from blood, obtained in a trial of the OX40 agonist ivuxolimab. The origin of the receptors is an adult with an advanced solid tumor such as melanoma, head and neck, liver or kidney cancer.

This clone was detected only a few times. In DNA form, the CDR3 reads TGTGCCAGCAGCACAGGGGGCGCTGGGGCCAACGTCCTGACTTTC. This translates into CASSTGGAGANVLTF. The V gene is TRBV6-1, the J gene TRBJ2-6; 9 nucleotides line up with TRBD1. The CDR3 length is 15 residues. Germline-derived CDR1 and CDR2 are MNHNS and SASEGT. Trimming removed 6 bases from V and 2 bases from J; junction bases left unmatched: 2.

The J gene is TRBJ2-4, the V gene TRBV2; no reliable D call. From germline, CDR1 is SNHLY and CDR2 FYNNEI. The CDR3 consists of 12 residues. V lost 4 bases and J 7 bases, leaving 8 bases between the germline ends. This CDR3 is CASSGRGNIQYF. The DNA of the CDR3 is TGTGCCAGCAGTGGCCGTGGGAACATTCAGTACTTC.

The rearrangement uses TRBV12-2 and TRBJ1-4; the table assigns TRBD1, which was not confirmed against the DNA. TRBV12-2 is noted as a pseudogene. The CDR3 is made up of 16 amino acids. In nucleotides, the CDR3 is TGTGCAAGTCGCTTAGCGATCAGGGATGGTAATGAAAAACTGTTTTTT. Translating it yields CASRLAIRDGNEKLFF.

The chain uses TRBV20-1 and TRBJ2-7, with 7 bases matching TRBD1. Germline CDR1 reads DFQATT; CDR2 reads SNEGSKA (reference sequence). The CDR3 has 10 residues. The trim removed 6 bases at V and 11 bases at J, leaving 7 bases unmatched. The CDR3, as DNA: TGCAGTGCCGGGACCAGGGGGAAGTACTTC. Its protein product is CSAGTRGKYF.

The chain links TRBV7-9 to TRBJ1-4, with D perhaps TRBD1 (5 bases). This CDR3 spans 15 amino acids. CDR1 is SEHNR, CDR2 FQNEAQ, per germline (reference sequence). The V end was cut by 3 bases, the J end by 0 bases, with 8 bases between. CDR3 coding DNA: TGTGCCAGCAGCTTTCAGGGTGCAACTAATGAAAAACTGTTTTTT. Its translation is CASSFQGATNEKLFF.

The chain joins TRBV6-4 to TRBJ2-1; weak D call: TRBD2 (6 bases). Between the trimmed V and J ends, which lost 0 bases and 4 bases, there was a span of 10 bases. Germline V CDR1 and CDR2: MRHNA, SNTAGT. The CDR3 runs 15 residues. CDR3 coding DNA: TGTGCCAGCAGTGACTCCTCGCGGGGATACAATGAGCAGTTCTTC. Translating it yields CASSDSSRGYNEQFF.

Only one count was recorded for this clone. V is TRBV18 and J is TRBJ2-7; D is undetermined. CDR1 and CDR2 from the germline V gene are KGHSH and LQKENI. Trimming removed 4 bases at V and 5 bases at J, with 9 bases between. CDR3 size: 12 residues. The CDR3 here is CASSLGPDEQYF. The CDR3 DNA reads as TGTGCCAGCTCACTCGGGCCCGACGAGCAGTACTTC.

The gene calls are TRBV5-4 and TRBJ2-3; D call uncertain. This CDR3 is 11 amino acids long. Deletions cut 2 bases from V and 2 bases from J, with 0 bases between. The germline V gene encodes CDR1 SGHNT and CDR2 YYREEE (reference sequence). The CDR3 DNA follows: TGTGCCAGCAGCTTCACAGATACGCAGTATTTT. Protein product: CASSFTDTQYF.

A remark on this clone: Germline and junction disagree at one end, which may indicate a read error. V usage is TRBV5-1 and J usage is TRBJ1-6; D remains unclear. Germline loops: CDR1 SGHRS, CDR2 YFSETQ. The CDR3 spans 14 residues. CDR3 DNA sequence: TGTGCCAGCACCCACGGATTCGATAATTCACCCCTCCACTTT. Translation: CASTHGFDNSPLHF. The full variable domain, completed using reference TRBV5-1 and TRBJ1-6, is KAGVTQTPRYLIKTRGQQVTLSCSPISGHRSVSWYQQTPGQGLQFLFEYFSETQRNKGNFPGRFSGRQFSNSRSEMNVSTLELGDSALYLCASTHGFDNSPLHFGNGTRLTVT.

J is TRBJ2-3 and V is TRBV4-2; D is perhaps TRBD2 (7 bases). Trimming took off 0 bases at V and 3 bases at J, with 13 bases between the two ends. Germline V CDR1 and CDR2: LGHNA, YNFKEQ. The CDR3 runs 16 residues. The CDR3 here is CASSQDEGGATDTQYF. CDR3 nucleotides: TGTGCCAGCAGCCAAGATGAAGGGGGGGCGACAGATACGCAGTATTTT.

This clone was seen once. The V call is TRBV7-8, the J call TRBJ1-5, with D tentatively TRBD1 (5 bases). Trimming left V 4 bases short and J 6 bases short, with 16 bases between. The CDR3 covers 15 residues. Per germline, CDR1 SGHVS and CDR2 FQNEAQ. CDR3 in amino acids: CASSYVRGRIQPQHF. In nucleotides, the CDR3 is TGTGCCAGCAGCTACGTCCGGGGACGGATTCAGCCCCAGCATTTT.

The V and J genes are TRBV18 and TRBJ2-1; the D is unclear. Trimming stripped 7 bases from V and 8 bases from J, with 12 bases between. The germline gives CDR1 KGHSH, CDR2 LQKENI. The CDR3 sequence is 12 residues long. The CDR3 spells CASFDGLHEQFF. The CDR3 nucleotides read TGTGCCAGCTTCGACGGCCTCCATGAGCAGTTCTTC.

The chain combines TRBV6-6 with TRBJ2-1; D ambiguous. CDR3 length equals 12 residues. Trimming cost V 0 bases and J 6 bases, with 3 bases left between them. Per the germline V gene, CDR1 is MNHNY and CDR2 is SVGAGI (reference sequence). CDR3 loop: CASSYSANEQFF. The CDR3 DNA sequence: TGTGCCAGCAGTTACTCGGCCAATGAGCAGTTCTTC.

J is TRBJ1-2 and V is TRBV15; D is undetermined. Deletions cut 0 bases from V and 2 bases from J, with 7 bases between. Germline loops: CDR1 LNHNV, CDR2 YYDKDF (reference sequence). CDR3 length equals 14 residues. The CDR3 is CATSRDGQNYGYTF. The CDR3 bases are TGTGCCACCAGCAGAGATGGGCAAAACTATGGCTACACCTTC.

The chain has TRBV27 and TRBJ2-4; 8 nucleotides align to TRBD2. CDR3 length: 16 residues. Germline CDR1 and CDR2: MNHEY and SMNVEV (reference sequence). V gave up 4 bases and J gave up 0 bases; unmatched junction bases: 5. In DNA, the CDR3 is TGTGCCAGCAGTTCCGGACTAGCCCTAGCCAAAAACATTCAGTACTTC. Translated: CASSSGLALAKNIQYF.

The V call is TRBV2, the J call TRBJ1-1; D unclear. V lost 6 bases and J 0 bases, leaving 5 bases between the germline ends. The germline gives CDR1 SNHLY, CDR2 FYNNEI. The CDR3 runs 12 residues. Here the CDR3 reads CASRVLNTEAFF. The CDR3 nucleotides are TGTGCCAGCAGGGTTCTGAACACTGAAGCTTTCTTT.

The chain is built from TRBV13 and TRBJ1-2; 9 bases fit TRBD1. V dropped 5 bases and J dropped 7; count of bases not matched to a gene: 14. Germline V lookup: CDR1 PRHDT, CDR2 FYEKMQ (reference sequence). The CDR3 runs to 16 residues. The CDR3 DNA reads as TGTGCCAGCAGCCACCTTCCGGGACAGGGTTTTGGTGGCTACACCTTC. Protein sequence: CASSHLPGQGFGGYTF.

The V call is TRBV6-1, the J call TRBJ1-5, with D unclear. V dropped 1 base and J dropped 0 bases, with 4 bases sitting between them. The CDR3 has 14 residues. Germline V lookup: CDR1 MNHNS, CDR2 SASEGT. The CDR3: CASSEDYSNQPQHF. In DNA, the CDR3 is TGTGCCAGCAGTGAAGATTATAGCAATCAGCCCCAGCATTTT.

This chain uses TRBV7-9 with TRBJ1-1, with unresolved D. V lost 1 base and J lost 5, with 8 bases in between. Germline values: CDR1 SEHNR, CDR2 FQNEAQ (reference sequence). CDR3 size: 13 residues. The CDR3 sequence: CASSLDRWTEAFF. CDR3 nucleotide sequence: TGTGCCAGCAGCTTAGATCGTTGGACTGAAGCTTTCTTT. The entire variable domain, with the rest obtained from reference TRBV7-9 and TRBJ1-1, is as follows: DTGVSQNPRHKITKRGQNVTFRCDPISEHNRLYWYRQTLGQGPEFLTYFQNEAQLEKSRLLSDRFSAERPKGSFSTLEIQRTEQGDSAMYLCASSLDRWTEAFFGQGTRLTVV.